This T cell receptor beta chain is drawn from a study of molecular identifiers for immune sequencing clone quantification. General study results and limits: Detectable among about a million naive cells, according to reports, was Jurkat TCR RNA spiked in from one cell. Under 1% of molecules in naive cells, but over 99% of effector molecules, belonged to clones above 20 RNA copies.

This clonotype was detected ten times or more. Antigen: not known. Sorted naive CD8 T cells, roughly 19,000 to 1,100,000, were sequenced from 10%, 30% or 50% RNA. The CDR3 contains 15 residues. With 5 bases removed from V and 5 bases from J, the gap between germline ends came to 19 bases. Germline V gene data show CDR1 as SEHNR and CDR2 as FQNEAQ (reference sequence). The use of previously described methods and listed TCR primers produced the bulk TCR libraries. In TCRdb, the PCR reads were re-called with MiXCR into one record per CDR3 protein. The sample has over 600,000 distinct CDR3 sequences, less than 20% seen once; the top ten hold 0.85%.

The specimen was naive CD8+ T cells from blood, with Jurkat cell RNA spiked in. Indicated subset: FACS-sorted CD8+CD4-CCR7+CD45RA+ naive T cells. The chain has TRBV7-9 and TRBJ2-7, with a tentative D call TRBD1 (5 bases). The TCR was taken from a human donor in good health. Some libraries in this study had Jurkat cell RNA spiked in. CDR3 DNA: TGTGCCAGCAGCCCCGTATATGGGGCAAGCGACGAGCAGTACTTC. The encoded protein is CASSPVYGASDEQYF. The full variable domain, in which reference TRBV7-9 and TRBJ2-7 provide the parts outside the CDR3, is DTGVSQNPRHKITKRGQNVTFRCDPISEHNRLYWYRQTLGQGPEFLTYFQNEAQLEKSRLLSDRFSAERPKGSFSTLEIQRTEQGDSAMYLCASSPVYGASDEQYFGPGTRLTVT.